The T cell receptor (beta chain) described here comes from a study of Ad26.COV2.S vaccination and SARS-CoV-2 variants. The repertoire was sequenced with immunoSEQ multiplex PCR; TCRdb's copy has only in-frame clones and lacks some. This sample has roughly 300,000 clones, with around 89% found just once. As for treatment: roughly 18 received Ad26.COV2.S at low or high dose, single or two shots; about 5 received placebo; per-sample allocation not given. Sampling happened 63 days after the first vaccine or placebo injection. This CDR3 has 13 amino acids. CDR1 is SGHAT and CDR2 is FQNNGV in the germline V gene. The ends lost 7 bases at V and 6 bases at J; junction bases unmatched: 5.

The TCR sequence derives from a person aged 18-60 years who received the Ad26.COV2.S COVID-19 vaccine or a placebo. Sequenced material: peripheral blood, taken in a trial of Ad26.COV2.S vaccine versus placebo. This rearrangement joins TRBV11-2 to TRBJ2-3, with 9 bases matching TRBD2. The CDR3 loop reads CASTQGLADTQYF. CDR3 nucleotide sequence: TGTGCCAGCACCCAAGGACTAGCGGATACGCAGTATTTT.